Listed here are 2 T cell receptor beta chains from one sample, sequenced in a study of cytomegalovirus exposure and HLA in healthy donors. The study ran its PCR with 60 Vbeta and 13 Jbeta primers. Repertoires were generated with immunoSEQ multiplex PCR, while TCRdb's copy carries only in-frame clones and drops some. The table shows about 180,000 clones, with around 75% occurring only once. The sequenced sample consisted of PBMCs. These TCRs come from a male donor in good health and CMV-seronegative.

V gene TRBV6-5 combines with J gene TRBJ1-6; a weak D match, TRBD1 (6 bases). Germline V gene lookup returns CDR1 MNHEY and CDR2 SVGAGI. The CDR3 sequence is 13 residues long. V was trimmed by 7 bases and J by 7 bases, leaving 11 bases between them. CDR3 nucleotide sequence: TGTGCCAGCAACAGGGCGCTCAATTCACCCCTCCACTTT. Translating gives CASNRALNSPLHF.

This rearrangement joins TRBV5-1 to TRBJ1-1; no definite D call. Germline CDR1 reads SGHRS; CDR2 reads YFSETQ. This CDR3 spans 15 amino acids. V was clipped by 2 bases and J by 1 base, with 12 bases between them. The CDR3 spells CASSFSNIRNTEAFF. The DNA for the CDR3 is TGCGCCAGCAGCTTTTCAAACATCAGGAACACTGAAGCTTTCTTT. Variable domain in full (rest from reference TRBV5-1 and TRBJ1-1): KAGVTQTPRYLIKTRGQQVTLSCSPISGHRSVSWYQQTPGQGLQFLFEYFSETQRNKGNFPGRFSGRQFSNSRSEMNVSTLELGDSALYLCASSFSNIRNTEAFFGQGTRLTVV.